This T cell receptor beta chain was obtained from a study of CD8 T cells in ankylosing spondylitis. Note on this clonotype: Its antigen remains unknown.

Making use of molecular barcodes, quantitative 5'-RACE generated TCR beta libraries. Each CDR3 protein gets one entry after TCRdb re-called the 5' RACE reads with MiXCR. The sample contains roughly 700,000 distinct CDR3 sequences, around 20% of which appear only once. Study outcomes and limitations: Ankylosing spondylitis blood seemed to carry a telltale TCR beta motif made of under ten highly homologous variants. Relatively rare in peripheral blood, disease-linked clones were also CD8+.

The clonotype originates from a male donor with ankylosing spondylitis. The specimen sequenced was blood, either unsorted or a sorted T cell fraction (not recorded which).

As DNA, the CDR3 is TGCGCCAGCAGCTTACAGATCTCTCCTGGGGCCAACGTCCTGACTTTC. Translated: CASSLQISPGANVLTF. The rearrangement uses TRBV5-1 and TRBJ2-6; D unresolved. The CDR3 runs to 16 residues. The germline gives CDR1 SGHRS, CDR2 YFSETQ. Trimming took 2 bases from V and 2 from J, leaving 11 bases between them.